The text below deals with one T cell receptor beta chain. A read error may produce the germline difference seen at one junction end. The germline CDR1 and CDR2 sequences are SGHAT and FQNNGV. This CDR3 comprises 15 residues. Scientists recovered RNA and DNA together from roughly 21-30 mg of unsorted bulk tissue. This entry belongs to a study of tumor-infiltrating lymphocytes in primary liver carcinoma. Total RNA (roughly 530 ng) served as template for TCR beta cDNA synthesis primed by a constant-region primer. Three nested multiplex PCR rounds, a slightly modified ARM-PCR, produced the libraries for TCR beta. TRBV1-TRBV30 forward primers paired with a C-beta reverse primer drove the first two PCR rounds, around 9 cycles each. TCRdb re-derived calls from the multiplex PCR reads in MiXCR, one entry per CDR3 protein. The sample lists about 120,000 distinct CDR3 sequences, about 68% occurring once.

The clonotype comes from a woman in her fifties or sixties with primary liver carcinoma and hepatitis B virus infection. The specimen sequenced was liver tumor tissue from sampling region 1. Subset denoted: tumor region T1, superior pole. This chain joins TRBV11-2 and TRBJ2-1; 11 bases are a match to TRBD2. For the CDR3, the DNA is TGCGCCAACAGCTTAGGGACTAGCGGTTACGATGAGCAGTTCTTC. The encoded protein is CANSLGTSGYDEQFF.